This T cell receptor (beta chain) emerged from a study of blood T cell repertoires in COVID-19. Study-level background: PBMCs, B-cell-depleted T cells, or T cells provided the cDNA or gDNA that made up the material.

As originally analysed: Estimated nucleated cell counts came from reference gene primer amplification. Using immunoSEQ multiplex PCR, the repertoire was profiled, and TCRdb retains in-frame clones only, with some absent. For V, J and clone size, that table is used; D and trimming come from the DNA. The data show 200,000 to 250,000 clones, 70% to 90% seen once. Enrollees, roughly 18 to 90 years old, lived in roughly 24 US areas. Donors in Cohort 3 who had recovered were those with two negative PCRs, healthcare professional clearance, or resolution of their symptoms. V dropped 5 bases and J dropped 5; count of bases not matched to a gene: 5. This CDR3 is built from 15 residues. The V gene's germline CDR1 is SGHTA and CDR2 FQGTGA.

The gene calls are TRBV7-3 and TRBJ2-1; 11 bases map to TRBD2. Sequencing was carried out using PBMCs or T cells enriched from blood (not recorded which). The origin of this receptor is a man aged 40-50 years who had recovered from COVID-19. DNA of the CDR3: TGTGCCAGCAGCCCACTAGCGGGGGCGCACAATGAGCAGTTCTTC. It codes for CASSPLAGAHNEQFF.